This note documents a single T cell receptor (beta chain) sequence. The germline V gene encodes CDR1 SGHTA and CDR2 FQGNSA. CDR3 length: 14 residues. The V and J ends lost 3 bases and 4 bases respectively, with 11 bases between them. This record belongs to a study of blood T cell repertoires in COVID-19. Study summary: Spain, Italy and the United States supplied samples that represented acute and convalescent COVID-19. In each case, the material was cDNA or gDNA derived from T cells, B-cell-depleted T cells, or PBMCs.

Original processing notes: Counts of nucleated cells, estimated from reference gene primer amplification, were obtained. TCRdb keeps only in-frame clones here, not all; method: immunoSEQ multiplex PCR. The V and J calls and clone size are taken from that table; D and trimming were inferred from the DNA. The table lists approximately 60,000 clones, about 83% of them singletons. The chain employs TRBV7-2 and TRBJ2-3, with no clear D. The clonotype originates from a woman of 80 years or more with acute or convalescent COVID-19. The sample was peripheral blood. CDR3 in DNA: TGTGCCAGCAGCTTGGGCAGGTCTGCAGATACGCAGTATTTT. Its protein is CASSLGRSADTQYF.